Listed here are 7 T cell receptor beta chains from one sample, sequenced in a study of T-cell reconstitution after alpha-beta-depleted transplantation in children. As it was prepared, the TCRbeta library received unique molecular identifiers. TCRdb itself ran the PCR reads through MiXCR, one entry per CDR3 protein. The table records some 640,000 distinct CDR3 sequences, around 16% of them present only once. The source was PBMCs from the stem cell graft donor, collected from the stem cell graft. These receptors all stem from a human donor who donated a stem cell graft to a child with acute myeloid leukemia.

This clonotype has at least ten counts. J is TRBJ1-1 and V is TRBV12-5; D is ambiguous. Trimming removed 8 bases from V and 6 bases from J, with 16 bases in between. This CDR3 is built from 13 residues. The germline gives CDR1 LGHNT, CDR2 FRNRAP. The CDR3 reads CASRASLYAEAFF. CDR3 DNA sequence: TGTGCTAGTAGGGCCAGCCTGTACGCTGAAGCTTTCTTT.

This clonotype turned up a few times. The rearrangement links TRBV5-5 to TRBJ1-4; possibly TRBD1 for D (6 bases). Trimming cost V 4 bases and J 5 bases, with 18 bases left between them. The CDR3 spans 16 residues. The germline V gene has CDR1 SGHKS and CDR2 YYEKEE (reference sequence). In DNA form, the CDR3 reads TGTGCCAGCAGCAAGGCCCCGCAGGGGCCGAATGAAAAACTGTTTTTT. This codes for CASSKAPQGPNEKLFF.

The chain joins TRBV9 to TRBJ2-4; D is possibly TRBD1 (6 bases). V lost 0 bases, J lost 6 bases, and 13 bases lay in between. The CDR3 sequence is 15 residues long. From germline, CDR1 is SGDLS and CDR2 YYNGEE. The CDR3 region is CASSVGDRTVNIQYF. Here the CDR3 DNA reads TGTGCCAGCAGCGTAGGAGACCGGACAGTAAACATTCAGTACTTC. Looking up the rest from reference TRBV9 and TRBJ2-4 gives the full variable domain: DSGVTQTPKHLITATGQRVTLRCSPRSGDLSVYWYQQSLDQGLQFLIQYYNGEERAKGNILERFSAQQFPDLHSELNLSSLELGDSALYFCASSVGDRTVNIQYFGAGTRLSVL.

This clonotype was seen more than once but under ten times. The chain joins TRBV5-1 to TRBJ1-1, with TRBD1 identical over 7 bases. Germline CDR1 is SGHRS and CDR2 is YFSETQ. Trimming took 2 bases from V and 8 from J; bases not matched to a gene: 9. The CDR3 has 14 residues. In nucleotides, the CDR3 is TGCGCCAGCAGCTTTGGAGACAGGGTGAACGAAGCTTTCTTT. Translation: CASSFGDRVNEAFF.

Only a few counts were recorded for this clonotype. The chain joins TRBV12-3 or TRBV12-4 to TRBJ1-3, with 7 bases fitting TRBD1. This CDR3 is built from 16 residues. Trimming cost V 4 bases and J 2 bases; bases outside gene matches: 8. CDR3 nucleotides: TGTGCCAGCAGTTCGACAGGGTCGTCGACTGGAAACACCATATATTTT. Translated, it gives CASSSTGSSTGNTIYF.

This clonotype occurred many times. V and J are TRBV7-3 and TRBJ2-6; D remains ambiguous. The CDR3 extends over 15 amino acids. V dropped 5 bases and J dropped 0 bases, with 8 bases sitting between them. Per the germline V gene, CDR1 is SGHTA and CDR2 is FQGTGA. The CDR3 sequence: CASSHDHSGANVLTF. The CDR3, as DNA: TGTGCCAGCAGCCACGATCACTCTGGGGCCAACGTCCTGACTTTC. Full variable domain (outside the CDR3, taken from reference TRBV7-3 and TRBJ2-6): GAGVSQTPSNKVTEKGKYVELRCDPISGHTALYWYRQSLGQGPEFLIYFQGTGAADDSGLPNDRFFAVRPEGSVSTLKIQRTERGDSAVYLCASSHDHSGANVLTFGAGSRLTVL.

The V call is TRBV27, the J call TRBJ2-2; the match to TRBD1 covers 11 bases. Germline loops: CDR1 MNHEY, CDR2 SMNVEV (reference sequence). V lost 5 bases, J lost 6 bases, and 2 bases stayed unmatched. The CDR3 loop spans 14 amino acids. The chain's CDR3 is CASSRTGGPGELFF. CDR3 coding DNA: TGTGCCAGCAGTCGGACAGGGGGCCCCGGGGAGCTGTTTTTT.